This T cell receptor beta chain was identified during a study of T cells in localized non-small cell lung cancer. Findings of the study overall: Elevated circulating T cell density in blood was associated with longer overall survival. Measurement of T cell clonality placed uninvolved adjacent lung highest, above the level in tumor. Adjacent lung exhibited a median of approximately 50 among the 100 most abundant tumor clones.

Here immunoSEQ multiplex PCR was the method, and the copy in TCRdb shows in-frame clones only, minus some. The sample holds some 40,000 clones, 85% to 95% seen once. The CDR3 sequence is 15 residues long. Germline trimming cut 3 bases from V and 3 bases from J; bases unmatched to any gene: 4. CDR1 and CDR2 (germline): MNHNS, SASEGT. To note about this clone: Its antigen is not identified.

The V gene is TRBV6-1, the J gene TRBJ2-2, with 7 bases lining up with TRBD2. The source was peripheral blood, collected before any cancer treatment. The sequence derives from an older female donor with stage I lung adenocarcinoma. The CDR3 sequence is CASSEWSGDTGELFF. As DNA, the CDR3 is TGTGCCAGCAGTGAGTGGAGCGGGGACACCGGGGAGCTGTTTTTT.